What follows is one T cell receptor beta chain and its context. The data stem from a study of blood T cell repertoires in COVID-19. The wider study: The United States, Italy and Spain provided the acute and convalescent COVID-19 samples.

In the original analysis: Amplified reference gene primers provided the basis for estimating nucleated cell counts. Sequenced by immunoSEQ multiplex PCR; TCRdb stores in-frame clones only, minus some. Clone size and V and J calls were adopted from that table, with D and trimming inferred from the DNA. The repertoire has around 280,000 clones, approximately 86% of them found once; the top ten carry about 1.9%. Germline-derived CDR1 and CDR2 are MNHEY and SVGAGI. Germline trimming cut 6 bases from V and 3 bases from J; bases unmatched to any gene: 3. The CDR3 totals 14 residues. The receptor's source is a woman younger than 45 who had recovered from COVID-19. V usage is TRBV6-5 and J usage is TRBJ2-7, with 12 bases identical to TRBD2. The sequencing sample was made of peripheral blood. In DNA, the CDR3 is TGTGCCAGCAGCGCACTAGCGGGGGGCTACGAGCAGTACTTC. This sequence encodes CASSALAGGYEQYF.